These T cell receptor beta chains were read from a single sample in a study of cytomegalovirus exposure and HLA in healthy donors. Clones were sequenced by immunoSEQ multiplex PCR, and TCRdb holds only the in-frame ones, with some missing. This sample carries about 75,000 clones, with 3.8% going to the ten biggest clones. Sample: PBMCs. The receptors were sampled from a man aged 18 to 29 in good health and CMV-seropositive. CDR3s include the opening cysteine and the closing phenylalanine or tryptophan. D genes are given only for firm matches.

D gene	V gene	J gene	CDR3 protein	CDR3 DNA
NA	TRBV30	TRBJ1-2	CAWSVTGNYGYTF	TGTGCCTGGAGTGTCACAGGGAACTATGGCTACACCTTC
TRBD2	TRBV7-9	TRBJ2-5	CASSFGLAGVETQYF	TGTGCCAGCAGCTTCGGACTAGCGGGAGTGGAGACCCAGTACTTC
NA	TRBV5-1	TRBJ1-2	CASSLGPSGGNYGYTF	TGCGCCAGCAGCCTGGGTCCCTCCGGCGGTAACTATGGCTACACCTTC
NA	TRBV14	TRBJ1-4	CASSQDPRKLFF	TGTGCCAGCAGCCAAGACCCGAGAAAACTGTTTTTT
NA	TRBV5-1	TRBJ2-2	CASSLDQGTGELFF	TGCGCCAGCAGCCTGGACCAGGGGACCGGGGAGCTGTTTTTT
NA	TRBV9	TRBJ1-1	CASSLRLENTEAFF	TGTGCCAGCAGCCTCCGACTGGAGAACACTGAAGCTTTCTTT
TRBD2	TRBV6-6	TRBJ2-3	CASSCLAGDTQYF	TGTGCCAGCAGTTGTCTAGCGGGGGATACGCAGTATTTT
TRBD1	TRBV14	TRBJ1-1	CASSQVTGVTNTEAFF	TGTGCCAGCAGCCAAGTGACAGGGGTCACGAACACTGAAGCTTTCTTT
TRBD2	TRBV6-1	TRBJ2-1	CASSEFASGRAHEQFF	TGTGCCAGCAGTGAATTTGCGAGCGGGAGGGCCCATGAGCAGTTCTTC
TRBD1	TRBV5-4	TRBJ2-1	CASSPKTGADNEQFF	TGTGCCAGCAGCCCGAAGACAGGGGCCGACAATGAGCAGTTCTTC
NA	TRBV19	TRBJ1-6	CASTEASGKSPLHF	TGTGCCAGTACCGAGGCATCTGGAAAGTCACCCCTCCACTTT
TRBD1	TRBV9	TRBJ2-2	CASSVADRANTGELFF	TGTGCCAGCAGCGTAGCCGACAGGGCGAACACCGGGGAGCTGTTTTTT
TRBD1	TRBV5-1	TRBJ1-1	CASSLGQGRTEAFF	TGCGCCAGCAGCTTAGGACAGGGAAGAACTGAAGCTTTCTTT
NA	TRBV19	TRBJ2-2	CASTPQGLGGELFF	TGTGCCAGTACCCCGCAGGGGCTGGGCGGGGAGCTGTTTTTT
NA	TRBV5-1	TRBJ2-7	CASSLAPGSAYEQYF	TGCGCCAGCAGCTTGGCACCGGGGTCCGCCTACGAGCAGTACTTC
TRBD1	TRBV4-2	TRBJ2-7	CASSHGTGGTYEQYF	TGTGCCAGCAGCCATGGGACAGGGGGAACCTACGAGCAGTACTTC